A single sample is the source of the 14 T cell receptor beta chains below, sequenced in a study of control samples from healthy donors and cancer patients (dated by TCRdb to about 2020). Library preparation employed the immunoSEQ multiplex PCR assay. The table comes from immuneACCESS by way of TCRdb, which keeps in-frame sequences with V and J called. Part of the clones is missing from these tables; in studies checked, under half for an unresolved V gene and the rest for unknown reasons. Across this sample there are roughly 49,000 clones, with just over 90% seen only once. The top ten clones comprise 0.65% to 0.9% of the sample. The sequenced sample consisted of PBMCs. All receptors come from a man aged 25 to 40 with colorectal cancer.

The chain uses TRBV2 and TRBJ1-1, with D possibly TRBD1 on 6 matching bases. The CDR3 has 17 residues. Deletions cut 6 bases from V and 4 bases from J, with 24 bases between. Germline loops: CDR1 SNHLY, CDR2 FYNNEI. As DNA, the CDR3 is TGTGCCAGCAGCCTGACAGGAGGGGGGGTTTTGGGCACTGAAGCTTTCTTT. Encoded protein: CASSLTGGGVLGTEAFF.

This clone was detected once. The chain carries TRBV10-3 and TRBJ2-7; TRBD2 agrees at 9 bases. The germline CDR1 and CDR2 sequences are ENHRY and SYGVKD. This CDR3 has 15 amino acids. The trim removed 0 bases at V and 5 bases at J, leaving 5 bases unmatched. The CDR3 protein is CAISESAGGKNEQYF. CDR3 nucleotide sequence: TGTGCCATCAGTGAGTCTGCGGGGGGGAAGAACGAGCAGTACTTC.

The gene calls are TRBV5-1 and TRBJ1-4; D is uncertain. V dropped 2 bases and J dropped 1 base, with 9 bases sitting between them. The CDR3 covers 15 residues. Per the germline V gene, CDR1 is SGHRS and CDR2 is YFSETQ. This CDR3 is CASSFEVGTNEKLFF. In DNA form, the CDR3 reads TGCGCCAGCAGCTTTGAAGTGGGAACTAATGAAAAACTGTTTTTT.

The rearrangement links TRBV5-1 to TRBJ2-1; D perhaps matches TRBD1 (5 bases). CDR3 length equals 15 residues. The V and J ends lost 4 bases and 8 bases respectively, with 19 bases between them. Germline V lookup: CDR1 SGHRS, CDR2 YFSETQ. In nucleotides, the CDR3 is TGCGCCAGCAGCCCTCTGGGGCAGGTCAGGGATGAGCAGTTCTTC. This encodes CASSPLGQVRDEQFF.

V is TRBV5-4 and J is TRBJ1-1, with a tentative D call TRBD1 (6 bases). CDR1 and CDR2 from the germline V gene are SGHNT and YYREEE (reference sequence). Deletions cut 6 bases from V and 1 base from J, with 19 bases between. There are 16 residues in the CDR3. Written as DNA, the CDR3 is TGTGCCAGCAACAACCTCTTCCGGGGGGCGAACACTGAAGCTTTCTTT. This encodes CASNNLFRGANTEAFF.

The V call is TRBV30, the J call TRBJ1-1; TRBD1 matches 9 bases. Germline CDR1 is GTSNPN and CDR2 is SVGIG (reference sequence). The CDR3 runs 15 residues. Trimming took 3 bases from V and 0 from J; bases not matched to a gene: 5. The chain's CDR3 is CAWRRTGAMNTEAFF. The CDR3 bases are TGTGCCTGGAGGCGGACAGGGGCCATGAACACTGAAGCTTTCTTT.

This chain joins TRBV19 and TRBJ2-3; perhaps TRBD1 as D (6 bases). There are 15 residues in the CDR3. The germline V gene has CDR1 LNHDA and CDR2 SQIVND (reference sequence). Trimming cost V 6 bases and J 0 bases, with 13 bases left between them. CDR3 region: CASRYGRGSTDTQYF. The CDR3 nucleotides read TGTGCCAGTAGATACGGCAGGGGAAGCACAGATACGCAGTATTTT.

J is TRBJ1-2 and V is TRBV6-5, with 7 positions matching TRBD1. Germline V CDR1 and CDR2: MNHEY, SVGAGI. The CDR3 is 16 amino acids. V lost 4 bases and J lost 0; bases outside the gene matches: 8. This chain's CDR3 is CASSSGQRHTNYGYTF. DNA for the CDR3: TGTGCCAGCAGTTCGGGACAGAGACATACTAACTATGGCTACACCTTC.

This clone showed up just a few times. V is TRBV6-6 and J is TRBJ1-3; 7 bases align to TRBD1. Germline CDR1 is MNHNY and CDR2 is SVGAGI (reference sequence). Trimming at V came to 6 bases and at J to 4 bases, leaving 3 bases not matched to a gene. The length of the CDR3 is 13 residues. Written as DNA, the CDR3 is TGTGCCAGCAGCCGACAGGGCGGAAACACCATATATTTT. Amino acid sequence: CASSRQGGNTIYF.

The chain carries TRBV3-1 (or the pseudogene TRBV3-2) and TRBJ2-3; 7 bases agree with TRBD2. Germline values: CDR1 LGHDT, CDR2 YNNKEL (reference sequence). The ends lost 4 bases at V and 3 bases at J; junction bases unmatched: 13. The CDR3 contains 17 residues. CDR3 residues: CASSRFIRRGRTDTQYF. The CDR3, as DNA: TGTGCCAGCAGCCGCTTTATTAGGCGGGGGAGGACAGATACGCAGTATTTT.

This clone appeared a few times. CDR3 sequence reads: CASSQVTLNTEAFF. In DNA form, the CDR3 reads TGCGCCAGCAGCCAAGTGACGTTAAACACTGAAGCTTTCTTT. The genes are TRBV4-1 and TRBJ1-1; no firm D call. CDR1 and CDR2 (germline): MGHRA, YSYEKL. Trimming stripped 1 base from V and 2 bases from J, with 8 bases between. The CDR3 runs to 14 residues.

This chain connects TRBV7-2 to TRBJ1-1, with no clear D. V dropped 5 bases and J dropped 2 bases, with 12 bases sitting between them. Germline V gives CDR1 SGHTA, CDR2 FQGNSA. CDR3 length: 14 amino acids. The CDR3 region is CASSKRNLNTEAFF. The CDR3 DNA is TGTGCCAGCAGCAAACGGAATTTAAACACTGAAGCTTTCTTT. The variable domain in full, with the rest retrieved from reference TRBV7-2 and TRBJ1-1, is GAGVSQSPSNKVTEKGKDVELRCDPISGHTALYWYRQSLGQGLEFLIYFQGNSAPDKSGLPSDRFSAERTGGSVSTLTIQRTQQEDSAVYLCASSKRNLNTEAFFGQGTRLTVV.

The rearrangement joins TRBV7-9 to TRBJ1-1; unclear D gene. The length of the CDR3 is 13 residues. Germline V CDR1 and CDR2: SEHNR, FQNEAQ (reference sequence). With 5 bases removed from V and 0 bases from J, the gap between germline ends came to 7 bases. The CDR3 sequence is CASSQQMNTEAFF. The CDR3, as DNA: TGTGCCAGCAGCCAACAAATGAACACTGAAGCTTTCTTT.

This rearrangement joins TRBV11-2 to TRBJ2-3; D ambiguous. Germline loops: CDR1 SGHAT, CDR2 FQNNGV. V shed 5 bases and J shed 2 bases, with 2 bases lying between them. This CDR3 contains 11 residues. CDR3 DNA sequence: TGTGCCAGCAGCAACACAGATACGCAGTATTTT. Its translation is CASSNTDTQYF.